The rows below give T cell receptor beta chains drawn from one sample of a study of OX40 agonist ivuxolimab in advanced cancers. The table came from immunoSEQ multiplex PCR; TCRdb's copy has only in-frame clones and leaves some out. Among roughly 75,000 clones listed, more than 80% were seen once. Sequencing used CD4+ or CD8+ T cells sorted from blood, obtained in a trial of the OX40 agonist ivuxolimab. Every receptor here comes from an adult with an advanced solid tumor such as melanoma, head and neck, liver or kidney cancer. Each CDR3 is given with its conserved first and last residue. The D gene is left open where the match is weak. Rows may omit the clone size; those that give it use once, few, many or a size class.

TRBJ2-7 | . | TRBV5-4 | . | TGTGCCAGCAGCTTGGGACCTGAGGACGAGCAGTACTTC | CASSLGPEDEQYF
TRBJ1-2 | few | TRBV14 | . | TGTGCCAGCTTTCGGTGGGGCGGCTACACCTTC | CASFRWGGYTF
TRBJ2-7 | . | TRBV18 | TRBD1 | TGTGCCAGCTCCCCGGGACAGGTTAGGTACGAGCAGTACTTC | CASSPGQVRYEQYF
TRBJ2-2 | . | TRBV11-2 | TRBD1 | TGTGCCAGCAGCTTGACCGACAGGGTTAACACCGGGGAGCTGTTTTTT | CASSLTDRVNTGELFF
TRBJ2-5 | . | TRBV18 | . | TGTGCCAGCTCACCAAGCCCGGGGGAGACCCAGTACTTC | CASSPSPGETQYF
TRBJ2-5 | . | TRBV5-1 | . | TGCGCCAGCAGCTTGGGAGGGACTCAAGAGACCCAGTACTTC | CASSLGGTQETQYF
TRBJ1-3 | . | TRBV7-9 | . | TGTGCCAGCAGCTTGATCAGGGACCCCCGCGGGGGAAACACCATATATTTT | CASSLIRDPRGGNTIYF
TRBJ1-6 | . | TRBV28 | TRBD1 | TGTGCCAGCAGTGTAACAGGGGGCTGGTCACCCCTCCACTTT | CASSVTGGWSPLHF
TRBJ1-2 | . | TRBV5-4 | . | TGTGCCAGCAGCCTGGGCGGCGGGCAGAGCTATGGCTACACCTTC | CASSLGGGQSYGYTF
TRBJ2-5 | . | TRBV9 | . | TGTGCCAGCAGCGTATCCCCAGAAAGAACCCAGTACTTC | CASSVSPERTQYF
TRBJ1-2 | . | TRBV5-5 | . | TGTGCCAGCAGCTTTCAGGGTGACGGGTATGGCTACACCTTC | CASSFQGDGYGYTF
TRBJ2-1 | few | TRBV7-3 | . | TGTGCCAGCAGCTTAATGGGCGGGCCCTCCTACAATGAGCAGTTCTTC | CASSLMGGPSYNEQFF
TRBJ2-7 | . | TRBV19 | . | TGTGCCAGTAGTATAGCTAGGGATTACGAGCAGTACTTC | CASSIARDYEQYF
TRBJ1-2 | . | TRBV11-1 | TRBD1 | TGTGCCAGCAGCTCCAATTTTGTTGGGACAGGGACTTCTGGCTATGGCTACACCTTC | CASSSNFVGTGTSGYGYTF
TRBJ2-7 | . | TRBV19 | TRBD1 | TGTGCCAGTAGTTGGGGCGACAGGGCATACGAGCAGTACTTC | CASSWGDRAYEQYF
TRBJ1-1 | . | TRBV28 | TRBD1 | TGTGCCAGCAGGACAGGGGAACCCCGTGAAACTGAAGCTTTCTTT | CASRTGEPRETEAFF
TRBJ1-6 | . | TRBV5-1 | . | TGCGCCAGCAGCCGCCGGACAGATAATTCACCCCTCCACTTT | CASSRRTDNSPLHF
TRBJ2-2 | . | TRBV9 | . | TGTGCCAGCAGCAGGTCTGGGGAGCTGTTTTTT | CASSRSGELFF
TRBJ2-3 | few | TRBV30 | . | TGTGCCTGGAGTGGAACGGGGGTAGATACGCAGTATTTT | CAWSGTGVDTQYF
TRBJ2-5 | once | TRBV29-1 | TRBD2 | TGCAGCGTTGAAGGCCCGGGACTAGCTAGCGAGACCCAGTACTTC | CSVEGPGLASETQYF
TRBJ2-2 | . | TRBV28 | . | TGTGCCAGCAGTTCCCCCCACCGGAACACCGGGGAGCTGTTTTTT | CASSSPHRNTGELFF
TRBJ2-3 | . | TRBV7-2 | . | TGTGCCAGCAGCTTAGTAAGCACAGATACGCAGTATTTT | CASSLVSTDTQYF
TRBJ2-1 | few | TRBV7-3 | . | TGTGCCAGCAGCAACCGACAGGGAGGCGAGCAGTTCTTC | CASSNRQGGEQFF
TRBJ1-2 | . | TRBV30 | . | TGTGCCTGGAGTGTACACGGCAGGAGATACTATGGCTACACCTTC | CAWSVHGRRYYGYTF
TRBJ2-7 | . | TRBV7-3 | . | TGTGCCAGCAGCTTAACACAGATTAGCGAGCAGTACTTC | CASSLTQISEQYF
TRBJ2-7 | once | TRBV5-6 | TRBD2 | TGTGCCAGCAGCCTCGGGACTAGCGGGGGGGCTTGGTCCTACGAGCAGTACTTC | CASSLGTSGGAWSYEQYF
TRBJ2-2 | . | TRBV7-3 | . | TGTGCCAGCAGCTTAGGGGGACTGAGCGGGGAGCTGTTTTTT | CASSLGGLSGELFF
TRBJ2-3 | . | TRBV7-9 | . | TGTGCCAGCAGCGTAGGGGGGAGCACAGATACGCAGTATTTT | CASSVGGSTDTQYF
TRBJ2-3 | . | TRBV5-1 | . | TGCGCCAGCAGCTTTTACAGTAGCACAGATACGCAGTATTTT | CASSFYSSTDTQYF
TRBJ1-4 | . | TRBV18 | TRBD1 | TGTGCCAGCTCAGCAGTATCCGGGACAGGGGGCTCTCTCTTGAATGAAAAACTGTTTTTT | CASSAVSGTGGSLLNEKLFF
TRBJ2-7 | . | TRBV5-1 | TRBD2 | TGCGCCAGCAGCCCGGAGGCAGGACTAGCTTCTGCCGAGCAGTACTTC | CASSPEAGLASAEQYF
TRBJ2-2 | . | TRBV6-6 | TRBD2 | TGTGCCAGCAGTTGGGACTACGGCACCGGGGAGCTGTTTTTT | CASSWDYGTGELFF
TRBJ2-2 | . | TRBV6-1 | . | TGTGCCAGCCGACTCCTCAGGGACACCGGGGAGCTGTTTTTT | CASRLLRDTGELFF
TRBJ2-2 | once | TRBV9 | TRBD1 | TGTGCCAGCAGCATCCGGGACAGGGAAGCCGGGGAGCTGTTTTTT | CASSIRDREAGELFF
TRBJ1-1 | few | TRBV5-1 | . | TGCGCCAGCAGCTGGCTGGTGGGGGGGGACACTGAAGCTTTCTTT | CASSWLVGGDTEAFF
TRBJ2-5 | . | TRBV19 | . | TGTGCCAGTAGTATCGACAGCCAAGAGACCCAGTACTTC | CASSIDSQETQYF
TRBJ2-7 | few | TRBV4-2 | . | TGTGCCAGCAGCCAAATAGGACTACAGGGCCGCCTCTACGAGCAGTACTTC | CASSQIGLQGRLYEQYF
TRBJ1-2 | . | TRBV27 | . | TGTGCCAGCAGTTTTCGGGGCCTCTATGGCTACACCTTC | CASSFRGLYGYTF
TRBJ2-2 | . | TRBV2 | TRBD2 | TGTGCCAGCACCGAGGGAGGGACTCTCACCGGGGAGCTGTTTTTT | CASTEGGTLTGELFF
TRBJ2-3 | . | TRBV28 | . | TGTGCTTCCTCAGTCACCGGTTCGGATACGCAGTATTTT | CASSVTGSDTQYF
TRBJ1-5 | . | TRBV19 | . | TGTGCCAGTAAGGAGGGGGGCGCCGGTCAGCCCCAGCATTTT | CASKEGGAGQPQHF
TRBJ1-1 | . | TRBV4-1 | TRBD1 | TGCGCCAGCAGCCAGGGACAGGGAGTGAACACTGAAGCTTTCTTT | CASSQGQGVNTEAFF
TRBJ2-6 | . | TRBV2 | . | TGTGCCAGCAGTGAATTCACAGGATACTCTGGGGCCAACGTCCTGACTTTC | CASSEFTGYSGANVLTF
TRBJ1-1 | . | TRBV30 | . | TGTGCCTGGAGTCAAGGGGGATTCACTGAAGCTTTCTTT | CAWSQGGFTEAFF
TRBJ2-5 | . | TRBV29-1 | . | TGCAGCGAGGGCCAAGAGACCCAGTACTTC | CSEGQETQYF
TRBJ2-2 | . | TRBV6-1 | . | TGTGCCAGCAGTGAGTGGGGGGCGCGGACCGGGGAGCTGTTTTTT | CASSEWGARTGELFF
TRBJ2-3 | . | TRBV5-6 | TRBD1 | TGTGCCAGCAGCTGGGGACAGGGGGACATCACAGATACGCAGTATTTT | CASSWGQGDITDTQYF
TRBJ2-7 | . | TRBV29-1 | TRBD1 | TGCAGCGTGGCCGGGACAGGGGGAGGCGAGCAGTACTTC | CSVAGTGGGEQYF
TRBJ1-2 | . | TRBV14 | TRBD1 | TGTGCCAGCAGGGACAGGAATAACTATGGCTACACCTTC | CASRDRNNYGYTF
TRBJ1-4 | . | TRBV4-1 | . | TGCGCCAGCAGCTGGGGCAGGCGAGATGAAAAACTGTTTTTT | CASSWGRRDEKLFF
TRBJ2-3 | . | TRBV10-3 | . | TGTGCCATCAGTGAAATCGGCAGGGGGGGCACAGATACGCAGTATTTT | CAISEIGRGGTDTQYF
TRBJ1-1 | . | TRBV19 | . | TGTGCCAGTAGTATGCAGAGGTCCTGGGCTGAAGCTTTCTTT | CASSMQRSWAEAFF
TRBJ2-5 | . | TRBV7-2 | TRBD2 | TGTGCCAGCAGCTTAGCGTTACTAGCGGAAGAGACCCAGTACTTC | CASSLALLAEETQYF
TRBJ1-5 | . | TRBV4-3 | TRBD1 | TGCGCCAGCAGTTTTACAGGGGGGAGCAATCAGCCCCAGCATTTT | CASSFTGGSNQPQHF